This entry features one TCR beta chain sequence. This entry is derived from a study of blood T cell repertoires in COVID-19. For the study at large: Sites in the United States, Italy and Spain provided acute and convalescent COVID-19 samples.

Germline V gives CDR1 SGHRS, CDR2 YFSETQ. Trimming took 0 bases from V and 1 from J; bases not matched to a gene: 8. CDR3 length equals 18 residues. Original handling: Amplification with reference gene primers provided the estimates of nucleated cell counts. Clones were read by immunoSEQ multiplex PCR, and TCRdb kept only the in-frame ones, dropping some. That table is the source of V, J and clone size, and D and trimming were worked out from the DNA. The data show 150,000 to 200,000 clones, with around four fifths seen just once and about 19% held by the top ten. The specimen was peripheral blood. The receptor was derived from a woman between 65 and 79 years old who had recovered from COVID-19. The chain joins TRBV5-1 to TRBJ2-2, with 8 bases fitting TRBD2. The CDR3 loop reads CASSLARGGPLNTGELFF. CDR3 DNA sequence: TGCGCCAGCAGCTTGGCCCGGGGGGGGCCCCTGAACACCGGGGAGCTGTTTTTT.